This T cell receptor beta chain was identified during a study of control samples from healthy donors and cancer patients. Sequenced by immunoSEQ multiplex PCR; TCRdb stores in-frame clones only, minus some. Among more than 150,000 clones listed, about 90% were seen once. This CDR3 comprises 13 residues. Germline assignment: CDR1 MNHNS and CDR2 SASEGT. V was trimmed by 6 bases and J by 1 base, leaving 9 bases between them. Sequencing used blood. The chain joins TRBV6-1 to TRBJ2-5, with unresolved D. The receptor's source is a woman aged 25 to 45 in good health. CDR3 region: CASRGPAQETQYF. The DNA of the CDR3 is TGTGCCAGCAGGGGTCCCGCCCAAGAGACCCAGTACTTC.